This record concerns one TCR beta chain sequence. Its antigen is currently not known. Base qualities are not recorded, but no much larger clone differs from it by a single base. This entry comes from a study of siplizumab effects on memory and regulatory T cells (dated by TCRdb to about 2019). Regarding the study in general: The effect of the anti-CD2 antibody siplizumab on alloreactive T-cell subsets was examined in allogeneic mixed lymphocyte reactions constructed from human PBMCs. On the study overall, not on this receptor specifically: Because sequences at frequencies below about 10^-5 were poorly captured, only a minor fraction of alloreactive clones could be mapped back to unstimulated subsets. Greater diversity appeared to be present in unstimulated naive T cells than in memory T cells, and a substantial contribution to the alloresponse seemed to be made by naive cells. Siplizumab significantly lowered the cumulative frequency of alloreactive sequences that could be traced to unstimulated CD4+ memory T cells. Of the alloreactive CD4+ clones that could be mapped, the Treg-derived share averaged about 63% with siplizumab compared with roughly 25% in control reactions. Whether proliferating Tregs from siplizumab cultures actually had suppressive function was not functionally confirmed. For roughly 75-95% of proliferating CD4+ or CD8+ clones, no naive or memory phenotype could be assigned.

Trimming at the junction amounts to 5 bases on V and 2 bases on J, and the germline ends lie 13 bases apart. Taken from cysteine to phenylalanine, the CDR3 has 14 residues. Solely the CDR3 DNA is kept, with 42 bases framed from the first base. CDR1 is given as MNHEY and CDR2 as SMNVEV, both from the germline V gene (reference sequence). TCRbeta CDR3 sequencing was performed on sorted unstimulated T cells and on proliferating T cells recovered from mixed lymphocyte reactions. Fresh whole blood from roughly ten HLA-typed healthy donors served as the source for isolating PBMCs. The method behind the library was the immunoSEQ multiplex PCR assay. Each sample had about 10^5 TCR templates assayed by the deep sequencing platform. Genomic DNA extracted from sorted T cells was the material used for TCRbeta CDR3 sequencing. The published analysis was carried out like this. Clonal analysis of TCRbeta CDR3 data was done in the R programming language. Alloreactive CD4+ and CD8+ clones were defined by comparing unstimulated samples with post-reaction CFSE-low samples. Alloreactive CD4+ clones were assigned to regulatory or non-regulatory origin by matching sequences to sorted unstimulated Treg and non-Treg repertoires. TCRdb provides this immuneACCESS table in a form limited to in-frame rearrangements. Some clones are lacking; in checked studies, under half of them reflect an unresolved V gene, and why the rest are absent is not known. V, J and clone size were drawn from that table, and D and trimming were deduced from the DNA. Across this sample there are over 65,000 clones, with roughly 94% seen only once. Around 18% of the sample lies in the top ten.

Sequenced material: CD8+ T cells sorted from blood. This receptor chain uses TRBV27 and TRBJ2-7, with no confidently assigned D gene. The origin of this receptor is a human donor in good health. CDR3 sequence: CASSRSNVPYEQYF. DNA sequence: TGTGCCAGCAGTCGGTCCAACGTGCCCTACGAGCAGTACTTC.